The 6 T cell receptor beta chains reported below all come from one sample, sequenced in a study of metastatic and nonmetastatic thyroid tumors. TCRdb re-analyzed the PCR reads using MiXCR. The profile shows about 5,800 clones, about 19% of them singletons. The entire patient cohort was treatment-naive prior to thyroid surgery. Sequencing was performed on adjacent normal tissue. Source of these receptors: a female donor with papillary thyroid cancer or a benign thyroid nodule (not recorded which). Some clones in this sample may be carry-over from other donors' samples.

This clone has more than one count but fewer than ten. This chain links TRBV6-2 or TRBV6-3 with TRBJ1-2; D perhaps matches TRBD1 (5 bases). Germline V gives CDR1 MNHEY, CDR2 SVGEGT. This CDR3 has 15 amino acids. Trimming left V 1 base short and J 4 bases short, with 13 bases between. CDR3 in DNA: TGTGCCAGCAGTTACTTTCGGGGCATCGGCTATGGCTACACCTTC. This encodes CASSYFRGIGYGYTF.

V is TRBV2 and J is TRBJ2-7, with 7 bases that match TRBD2. Germline V gives CDR1 SNHLY, CDR2 FYNNEI. There are 14 residues in the CDR3. V trimming: 8 bases; J trimming: 1 base; junction bases outside the gene matches: 8. The CDR3 sequence is CASLAGGDSYEQYF. DNA for the CDR3: TGTGCCAGCTTAGCGGGTGGTGATTCCTACGAGCAGTACTTC.

This clone was seen at least ten times. The V and J genes are TRBV7-9 and TRBJ1-4; 8 positions agree with TRBD1. The V and J ends lost 5 bases and 6 bases, in that order; junction bases with no gene match: 2. Germline CDR1 SEHNR, CDR2 FQNEAQ (reference sequence). The CDR3 has 13 residues. CDR3 DNA: TGTGCCAGCAGCCTGGGACAGGATGAAAAACTGTTTTTT. It translates to CASSLGQDEKLFF.

Of note for this clone: A much more abundant neighbour one base away suggests this may be a read error. V is TRBV5-4 and J is TRBJ1-1; D might be TRBD1 (5 bases). Germline CDR1 and CDR2: SGHNT and YYREEE (reference sequence). This CDR3 spans 17 amino acids. The chain's CDR3 is CASSLGFMGGLNTGAFF. The DNA for the CDR3 is TGTGCCAGCAGCTTGGGGTTTATGGGGGGACTAAACACTGGAGCTTTCTTT.

The J gene is TRBJ2-7, the V gene TRBV28, with D hard to call. Germline V CDR1 and CDR2: MDHEN, SYDVKM. This CDR3 contains 14 residues. The V end lost 8 bases, the J end lost 7 bases, and 21 bases lay between the germline ends. In DNA form, the CDR3 reads TGTGCCAGCCGCCCCGCAGCCGTGGGGAAAGAGCAGTACTTC. Translation: CASRPAAVGKEQYF.

This clone qualifies as medium-sized. V is TRBV6-1 and J is TRBJ2-1, with D possibly being TRBD2 (6 bases). Germline CDR1 and CDR2: MNHNS and SASEGT. Trimming removed 8 bases at V and 5 bases at J, with 10 bases between. The CDR3 has 12 residues. CDR3 sequence (DNA): TGTGCCAGCCCGGGAGCTAACAATGAGCAGTTCTTC. Its protein is CASPGANNEQFF.